Presented here are 19 T cell receptor beta chains from one specimen sequenced in a study of blood T cell repertoires in COVID-19. The table came from immunoSEQ multiplex PCR; TCRdb's copy has only in-frame clones and leaves some out. The table includes tens of thousands of clones, approximately 88% detected once. Sequencing used peripheral blood. All receptors derive from a woman aged 70-85 years with acute or convalescent COVID-19.

V is TRBV13 and J is TRBJ2-3, with D perhaps TRBD1 (5 bases). This CDR3 region has 16 residues. V was pared by 1 base and J by 0 bases, with 11 bases between. Germline CDR1 reads PRHDT; CDR2 reads FYEKMQ (reference sequence). The CDR3 loop reads CASSLAGITSTDTQYF. DNA for the CDR3: TGTGCCAGCAGCTTAGCAGGGATAACAAGCACAGATACGCAGTATTTT.

This clone was found once. V is TRBV6-1 and J is TRBJ2-7; D is possibly TRBD1 (6 bases). The V gene's germline CDR1 is MNHNS and CDR2 SASEGT. This CDR3 contains 19 residues. V lost 2 bases and J lost 4, with 27 bases in between. The CDR3 reads CASSEHVGAWAQYRYEQYV. Written as DNA, the CDR3 is TGTGCCAGCAGTGAACATGTGGGGGCGTGGGCCCAATACCGATACGAGCAGTACGTC.

CDR3 nucleotides: TGTGCCAGCAGCTTCCTAAGTCCCGGTTCACCCCTCCACTTT. Its protein is CASSFLSPGSPLHF. This chain connects TRBV5-5 to TRBJ1-6; D is ambiguous. This CDR3 contains 14 residues. Trimming took 2 bases from V and 9 from J, leaving 12 bases between them. Germline values: CDR1 SGHKS, CDR2 YYEKEE (reference sequence).

A remark on this clone: The junction shows a germline mismatch at one end, possibly a read error. V and J are TRBV5-1 and TRBJ2-3; 12 bases map to TRBD2. Per germline, CDR1 SGHRS and CDR2 YFSETQ. The CDR3 totals 17 residues. CDR3 protein: CASRLASGGAMTDTQYF. In nucleotides, the CDR3 is TGCGCCAGCAGATTGGCTAGCGGGGGGGCCATGACAGATACGCAGTATTTT.

In its sample, this clone was seen once. The chain joins TRBV19 to TRBJ1-2, with TRBD1 as a possible D gene (5 bases). Trimming stripped 3 bases from V and 7 bases from J, with 9 bases between. The germline V gene has CDR1 LNHDA and CDR2 SQIVND (reference sequence). The CDR3 spans 12 residues. The CDR3 region has the DNA TGTGCCAGTAGTATGCAGGGTGTTGGCTACACCTTC. Residues: CASSMQGVGYTF. The whole variable domain, filled in from reference TRBV19 and TRBJ1-2, reads DGGITQSPKYLFRKEGQNVTLSCEQNLNHDAMYWYRQDPGQGLRLIYYSQIVNDFQKGDIAEGYSVSREKKESFPLTVTSAQKNPTAFYLCASSMQGVGYTFGSGTRLTVV.

V gene TRBV14 combines with J gene TRBJ2-7; no reliable D call. This CDR3 is 13 amino acids long. CDR1 and CDR2 from the germline V gene are SGHDN and FVKESK. V lost 5 bases and J lost 6, with 14 bases in between. The CDR3 DNA reads TGTGCCAGCAGCTCCACGAAACTCGGCGAGCAGTACTTC. Its protein is CASSSTKLGEQYF.

This rearrangement joins TRBV18 to TRBJ2-3; D might be TRBD1 (5 bases). This CDR3 comprises 14 residues. The germline V gene has CDR1 KGHSH and CDR2 LQKENI. Trimming removed 1 base from V and 2 bases from J, with 7 bases in between. CDR3 sequence reads: CASSPQGITDTQYF. The CDR3 DNA is TGTGCCAGCTCACCACAGGGGATCACAGATACGCAGTATTTT.

The rearrangement joins TRBV2 to TRBJ1-1; 11 bases line up with TRBD1. The germline V gene has CDR1 SNHLY and CDR2 FYNNEI. The trim removed 4 bases at V and 3 bases at J, leaving 1 base unmatched. This CDR3 has 14 residues. CDR3 residues: CASSGGQGDTEAFF. CDR3 DNA sequence: TGTGCCAGCAGTGGGGGACAGGGGGACACTGAAGCTTTCTTT. Full variable domain (missing parts from reference TRBV2 and TRBJ1-1): EPEVTQTPSHQVTQMGQEVILRCVPISNHLYFYWYRQILGQKVEFLVSFYNNEISEKSEIFDDQFSVERPDGSNFTLKIRSTKLEDSAMYFCASSGGQGDTEAFFGQGTRLTVV.

The chain is built from TRBV18 and TRBJ2-1; 8 nucleotides align to TRBD2. In germline, CDR1 is KGHSH, CDR2 LQKENI. This CDR3 region has 16 residues. With V trimmed by 3 bases and J by 4 bases, 8 bases remained unmatched. CDR3: CASSPLGVAGYNEQFF. The CDR3 region has the DNA TGTGCCAGCTCACCCTTAGGGGTAGCGGGGTACAATGAGCAGTTCTTC.

This clone is a singleton in its sample. The chain employs TRBV7-9 and TRBJ1-2; tentative D call: TRBD1 (5 bases). The V gene's germline CDR1 is SEHNR and CDR2 FQNEAQ (reference sequence). Deletions cut 1 base from V and 6 bases from J, with 9 bases between. The CDR3 is 13 amino acids. CDR3 amino acids: CASSLGQPDGYTF. The CDR3 DNA is TGTGCCAGCAGCTTAGGACAGCCTGATGGCTACACCTTC.

The chain carries TRBV6-5 and TRBJ1-6; 8 bases line up with TRBD1. In germline, CDR1 is MNHEY, CDR2 SVGAGI. This CDR3 comprises 13 residues. The ends lost 6 bases at V and 7 bases at J; junction bases unmatched: 2. The CDR3 nucleotides are TGTGCCAGCAGGCGGACAGGGAATTCACCCCTCCACTTT. It translates to CASRRTGNSPLHF.

The V call is TRBV2, the J call TRBJ2-3, with D possibly being TRBD1 (5 bases). Looked up from germline, CDR1 is SNHLY and CDR2 is FYNNEI. This CDR3 is 15 amino acids long. V dropped 3 bases and J dropped 1 base, with 11 bases sitting between them. The CDR3: CASSDRVSGTDTQYF. The DNA of the CDR3 is TGTGCCAGCAGTGACAGGGTTTCAGGCACAGATACGCAGTATTTT.

This chain links TRBV4-2 with TRBJ1-6; no firm D call. The length of the CDR3 is 16 residues. V lost 2 bases and J 6 bases, leaving 14 bases between the germline ends. CDR1 is LGHNA and CDR2 is YNFKEQ in the germline V gene. The CDR3 bases are TGTGCCAGCAGCCAATTTGTAGCGTCAGGTAATTCACCCCTCCACTTT. The encoded protein is CASSQFVASGNSPLHF.

The chain uses TRBV29-1 and TRBJ1-4; perhaps TRBD1 as D (5 bases). CDR1 and CDR2 (germline): SQVTM, ANQGSEA. This CDR3 is 16 amino acids long. Trimming removed 4 bases at V and 3 bases at J, with 18 bases between. The CDR3 reads CSVVLGAGGSNEKLFF. CDR3 DNA sequence: TGCAGCGTTGTTTTAGGGGCCGGTGGTTCTAATGAAAAACTGTTTTTT. The full variable domain, in which reference TRBV29-1 and TRBJ1-4 provide the parts outside the CDR3, is SAVISQKPSRDICQRGTSLTIQCQVDSQVTMMFWYRQQPGQSLTLIATANQGSEATYESGFVIDKFPISRPNLTFSTLTVSNMSPEDSSIYLCSVVLGAGGSNEKLFFGSGTQLSVL.

CDR3 DNA sequence: TGTGCCACCAGCAGAGATGGGACAGCCTATGGCTACACCTTC. This codes for CATSRDGTAYGYTF. The genes are TRBV15 and TRBJ1-2, with TRBD1 matching over 7 bases. The CDR3 extends over 14 amino acids. Germline CDR1 is LNHNV and CDR2 is YYDKDF (reference sequence). Unmatched junction bases numbered 2, after V lost 0 bases and J lost 4 bases.

The V and J genes are TRBV12-3 or TRBV12-4 and TRBJ1-1; possible D gene TRBD1, 6 bases. The CDR3 loop spans 12 amino acids. Deletions cut 3 bases from V and 4 bases from J, with 6 bases between. CDR3 region: CASSFRGTEAFF. The CDR3 DNA reads TGTGCCAGCAGTTTCAGGGGCACTGAAGCTTTCTTT.

This sequence joins TRBV7-9 and TRBJ2-1, with 10 bases identical to TRBD2. There are 18 residues in the CDR3. V lost 2 bases and J lost 7; bases outside the gene matches: 14. Germline V CDR1 and CDR2: SEHNR, FQNEAQ (reference sequence). The CDR3 spells CASSLIPKTSGLSNEQFF. CDR3 coding DNA: TGTGCCAGCAGCTTAATACCCAAGACTAGCGGGCTGAGTAATGAGCAGTTCTTC. Full variable domain (missing parts from reference TRBV7-9 and TRBJ2-1): DTGVSQNPRHKITKRGQNVTFRCDPISEHNRLYWYRQTLGQGPEFLTYFQNEAQLEKSRLLSDRFSAERPKGSFSTLEIQRTEQGDSAMYLCASSLIPKTSGLSNEQFFGPGTRLTVL.

The rearrangement uses TRBV3-1 (or the pseudogene TRBV3-2) and TRBJ1-6; no clear D. Trimming took off 1 base at V and 1 base at J, with 8 bases between the two ends. Germline assignment: CDR1 LGHDT and CDR2 YNNKEL (reference sequence). The CDR3 covers 16 residues. CDR3 sequence: CASSQGWSSYNSPLHF. For the CDR3, the DNA is TGTGCCAGCAGCCAAGGTTGGAGTTCCTATAATTCACCCCTCCACTTT.

The CDR3 nucleotides read TGTGCCAGCAGAATGTTGGGGGCCCAGCGGAGAAATGAGCAGTTCTTC. Encoded protein: CASRMLGAQRRNEQFF. The chain uses TRBV28 and TRBJ2-1, with D possibly TRBD1 on 6 matching bases. The CDR3 is 16 residues long. V was cut by 6 bases and J by 7 bases, with 22 bases left in between. Germline CDR1 is MDHEN and CDR2 is SYDVKM.